This TCR beta chain was captured in a study of radiotherapy plus CTLA-4 blockade in lung cancer. V lost 5 bases, J lost 7 bases, and 6 bases lay in between. The CDR3 totals 10 residues. Germline V CDR1 and CDR2: GTSNPN, SVGIG (reference sequence). Produced via immunoSEQ multiplex PCR; TCRdb's table is partial and in-frame only. The sample yields 57,000 or so clones, around 77% seen once. The receptor was derived from a human donor with non-small cell lung cancer who had a complete response to radiotherapy plus ipilimumab. This chain connects TRBV30 to TRBJ1-3; D is undetermined. The sequences come from peripheral blood, collected from a patient treated with radiotherapy plus ipilimumab. CDR3 in amino acids: CAWGDNTIYF. For the CDR3, the DNA is TGTGCCTGGGGTGATAACACCATATATTTT. The full variable domain, with the rest looked up from reference TRBV30 and TRBJ1-3, is SQTIHQWPATLVQPVGSPLSLECTVEGTSNPNLYWYRQAAGRGLQLLFYSVGIGQISSEVPQNLSASRPQDRQFILSSKKLLLSDSGFYLCAWGDNTIYFGEGSWLTVV.